One and the same sample provided the 20 T cell receptor beta chains below, sequenced in a study of cytomegalovirus exposure and HLA in healthy donors. 13 Jbeta primers and 60 Vbeta primers were used for the PCR. Some clones are missing from TCRdb's copy, which holds only in-frame ones; the method was immunoSEQ multiplex PCR. The sample yields about 130,000 clones, approximately 85% seen once. Sequenced material: PBMCs. The receptors here all came from a boy younger than 18 in good health and CMV-seronegative.

This chain joins TRBV5-1 and TRBJ2-7; TRBD2 matches at 7 bases. The CDR3 has 15 amino acids. Trimming took 0 bases from V and 8 from J; bases not matched to a gene: 11. Germline lookup yields CDR1 SGHRS and CDR2 YFSETQ. CDR3 region: CASSLAEGSGLKQYF. The CDR3 coding sequence is TGCGCCAGCAGCTTGGCCGAGGGTAGCGGGTTGAAGCAGTACTTC.

This clone occurred once. The V and J genes are TRBV5-1 and TRBJ2-3; D remains unclear. Germline V lookup: CDR1 SGHRS, CDR2 YFSETQ. V lost 1 base, J lost 2 bases, and 8 bases lay in between. The CDR3 runs 14 residues. The CDR3 protein is CASSLRALTDTQYF. The CDR3 DNA reads as TGCGCCAGCAGCTTGCGCGCCCTCACAGATACGCAGTATTTT. The whole variable domain, filled in from reference TRBV5-1 and TRBJ2-3, reads KAGVTQTPRYLIKTRGQQVTLSCSPISGHRSVSWYQQTPGQGLQFLFEYFSETQRNKGNFPGRFSGRQFSNSRSEMNVSTLELGDSALYLCASSLRALTDTQYFGPGTRLTVL.

The chain carries TRBV30 and TRBJ2-2, with TRBD2 matching over 8 bases. V dropped 0 bases and J dropped 5; count of bases not matched to a gene: 11. The CDR3 consists of 17 residues. CDR1 and CDR2 from the germline V gene are GTSNPN and SVGIG (reference sequence). The chain's CDR3 is CAWSVRGGPEKTGELFF. Written as DNA, the CDR3 is TGTGCCTGGAGTGTACGGGGGGGACCCGAGAAAACCGGGGAGCTGTTTTTT.

This sequence joins TRBV29-1 and TRBJ2-3; 7 bases are shared with TRBD1. The trim removed 4 bases at V and 0 bases at J, leaving 7 bases unmatched. The CDR3 runs 15 residues. The germline V gene encodes CDR1 SQVTM and CDR2 ANQGSEA. The CDR3: CSVVRGQSSTDTQYF. Here the CDR3 DNA reads TGCAGCGTTGTTAGGGGACAGAGCAGCACAGATACGCAGTATTTT.

The rearrangement joins TRBV4-2 to TRBJ1-5; D unclear. This CDR3 is built from 13 residues. The ends were cut back, 0 bases at V and 6 bases at J, with 6 bases in the middle. Germline loops: CDR1 LGHNA, CDR2 YNFKEQ. CDR3 region: CASSQDPGQPQHF. As DNA, the CDR3 is TGTGCCAGCAGCCAAGATCCAGGTCAGCCCCAGCATTTT.

The chain uses TRBV7-9 and TRBJ1-4; 9 bases are shared with TRBD1. Looked up from germline, CDR1 is SEHNR and CDR2 is FQNEAQ (reference sequence). V shed 3 bases, J shed 8 bases, and the junction held 7 bases outside the gene matches. This CDR3 has 15 residues. CDR3 sequence reads: CASSLLTGGGEKLFF. CDR3 nucleotide sequence: TGTGCCAGCAGCTTGTTAACAGGGGGCGGCGAAAAACTGTTTTTT.

The CDR3 DNA reads TGTGCCAGCAGCTCCCGGAGGGGGAACACCGGGGAGCTGTTTTTT. Its translation: CASSSRRGNTGELFF. V is TRBV13 and J is TRBJ2-2; D perhaps matches TRBD2 (6 bases). This CDR3 comprises 15 residues. V was pared by 4 bases and J by 1 base, with 10 bases between. Germline CDR1 is PRHDT and CDR2 is FYEKMQ (reference sequence).

The CDR3 loop is CASSSGRASDEQYF. CDR3 nucleotides: TGTGCCAGCTCTAGCGGGAGGGCTTCAGACGAGCAGTACTTC. The V call is TRBV6-1, the J call TRBJ2-7, with 12 bases matching TRBD2. The length of the CDR3 is 14 residues. Unmatched junction bases numbered 7, after V lost 8 bases and J lost 5 bases. Germline V gives CDR1 MNHNS, CDR2 SASEGT.

The genes are TRBV6-6 and TRBJ1-2; D is uncertain. CDR3 length: 11 amino acids. Trimming took off 0 bases at V and 8 bases at J, with 4 bases between the two ends. From germline, CDR1 is MNHNY and CDR2 SVGAGI (reference sequence). DNA of the CDR3: TGTGCCAGCAGTTACTCGAGGGGCTACACCTTC. It encodes CASSYSRGYTF.

The V call is TRBV19, the J call TRBJ2-7; D call uncertain. The length of the CDR3 is 13 residues. Trimming removed 6 bases at V and 0 bases at J, with 9 bases between. CDR1 LNHDA and CDR2 SQIVND come from the germline V gene (reference sequence). This chain's CDR3 is CASRISSSYEQYF. As DNA, the CDR3 is TGTGCCAGTAGAATATCTAGCTCCTACGAGCAGTACTTC.

This rearrangement joins TRBV4-2 to TRBJ1-5, with D perhaps TRBD1 (6 bases). This CDR3 spans 14 amino acids. The germline V gene encodes CDR1 LGHNA and CDR2 YNFKEQ. Trimming cost V 1 base and J 4 bases, with 8 bases left between them. CDR3 nucleotides: TGTGCCAGCAGCCAAGGACAGGAGAATCAGCCCCAGCATTTT. Translating gives CASSQGQENQPQHF.

The chain has TRBV7-9 and TRBJ2-5; 10 bases match TRBD2. V gave up 0 bases and J gave up 3 bases; unmatched junction bases: 4. The CDR3 has 16 amino acids. Germline V gives CDR1 SEHNR, CDR2 FQNEAQ (reference sequence). The CDR3 here is CASSLALAGEKETQYF. The CDR3 region has the DNA TGTGCCAGCAGCTTAGCGCTAGCGGGGGAGAAAGAGACCCAGTACTTC.

This chain connects TRBV27 to TRBJ2-7; 12 positions agree with TRBD2. V shed 10 bases, J shed 3 bases, and the junction held 7 bases outside the gene matches. Germline CDR1 MNHEY, CDR2 SMNVEV (reference sequence). This CDR3 contains 14 residues. The CDR3 coding sequence is TGTGCCACCTCGACTAGCGGGAGCTTCTACGAGCAGTACTTC. Its translation: CATSTSGSFYEQYF.

The chain is built from TRBV5-4 and TRBJ1-2; 8 bases line up with TRBD1. The CDR3 length is 16 residues. J was trimmed by 2 bases and V by 4 bases; bases with no gene match: 10. Per the germline V gene, CDR1 is SGHNT and CDR2 is YYREEE (reference sequence). The CDR3 loop is CASSPTISGGNYGYTF. The CDR3 DNA is TGTGCCAGCAGCCCCACTATATCAGGGGGCAACTATGGCTACACCTTC. The full variable domain, with the rest looked up from reference TRBV5-4 and TRBJ1-2, is ETGVTQSPTHLIKTRGQQVTLRCSSQSGHNTVSWYQQALGQGPQFIFQYYREEENGRGNFPPRFSGLQFPNYSSELNVNALELDDSALYLCASSPTISGGNYGYTFGSGTRLTVV.

Concerning this clone itself: One junction end does not reproduce the germline sequence, and a read error may be involved. The rearrangement links TRBV7-7 to TRBJ2-3, with TRBD2 identical over 8 bases. Germline assignment: CDR1 SSHAT and CDR2 FNYEAQ (reference sequence). This CDR3 comprises 15 residues. The CDR3 protein is CASSLLAVNTDTQYF. CDR3 coding DNA: TGTGCTAGCAGCTTACTAGCGGTGAACACAGATACGCAGTATTTT.

The V gene is TRBV11-2, the J gene TRBJ2-7, with D possibly TRBD1 on 5 matching bases. The CDR3 spans 15 residues. With 4 bases removed from V and 3 bases from J, the gap between germline ends came to 16 bases. Germline-derived CDR1 and CDR2 are SGHAT and FQNNGV. In DNA, the CDR3 is TGTGCCAGCAGCTCCATCCCCGGCAGGGACTACGAGCAGTACTTC. This gives the protein CASSSIPGRDYEQYF.

This clone was counted between two and nine times. The V call is TRBV4-1, the J call TRBJ1-5, with TRBD1 matching 9 bases. This CDR3 has 15 amino acids. Germline V gene lookup returns CDR1 MGHRA and CDR2 YSYEKL. The ends lost 3 bases at V and 3 bases at J; junction bases unmatched: 3. CDR3 in amino acids: CASSQGQGNNQPQHF. The CDR3 DNA reads TGCGCCAGCAGCCAGGGACAGGGCAACAATCAGCCCCAGCATTTT.

The rearrangement uses TRBV4-2 and TRBJ1-2, with 9 bases matching TRBD1. V dropped 1 base and J dropped 4; count of bases not matched to a gene: 7. Germline loops: CDR1 LGHNA, CDR2 YNFKEQ. This CDR3 spans 16 amino acids. For the CDR3, the DNA is TGTGCCAGCAGCCAAGGAGACAGGGGGAAGGGCTATGGCTACACCTTC. This codes for CASSQGDRGKGYGYTF.

This clone was seen a single time. The genes are TRBV9 and TRBJ2-7; D is possibly TRBD1 (5 bases). V lost 5 bases, J lost 6 bases, and 12 bases lay in between. CDR1 and CDR2 (germline): SGDLS, YYNGEE. The CDR3 spans 12 residues. The CDR3 DNA is TGTGCCAGCAGTCCAGACAGTTCCGAGCAGTACTTC. It specifies CASSPDSSEQYF.

This clone was recorded once. The rearrangement links TRBV5-1 to TRBJ2-3, with 7 bases matching TRBD2. There are 15 residues in the CDR3. V shed 2 bases and J 0 bases; nucleotides not matched to a gene: 3. Per germline, CDR1 SGHRS and CDR2 YFSETQ. The CDR3, as DNA: TGCGCCAGCAGCTTAGCGGGATCCAGCACAGATACGCAGTATTTT. It translates to CASSLAGSSTDTQYF.